The T cell receptor (beta chain) described here comes from a study of vaccination and CD4 T cells after COVID-19 (dated by TCRdb to the early 2020s). Regarding the research as a whole: Convalescent patients had a positive SARS-CoV-2 result on nasal swab PCR, and of these patients, about ten had mild disease and one had severe disease. In the convalescent cohort there were six males and four females, among whom were two Hispanic individuals, seven Caucasians, two Asians and one multiracial person. Participants got two doses of the Pfizer-BioNTech BNT162b2 vaccine (n=8) or two doses of the Moderna mRNA-1273 vaccine (n=2). Post-COVID blood samples from convalescent patients were collected a median of 101 days after diagnosis, with a range of about 35 to 180 days. Post-vaccine blood samples were taken a median of roughly 72 days after the second vaccine dose, with a range of about 12 to 250 days. For stimulating the cultures, overlapping spike peptide pools were used, derived from SARS-CoV-2 as well as from the common cold coronaviruses HCoV-NL63, HCoV-OC43 and HCoV-229E. As controls, cultures received a CEFX viral epitope pool (the positive control), an HIV-1 Nef peptide pool (the negative control), or no peptide at all. In some eleven COVID-19 convalescent patients and 4 infection-naive healthy vaccine recipients, researchers compared the spike-specific CD4+ TCR repertoire from before mRNA vaccination with the repertoire from after.

The cysteine opens and the phenylalanine closes a CDR3 of 14 amino acids. CDR3 DNA is the only sequence kept; it has 42 bases, read in frame from the first base. The germline V gene encodes CDR1 MNHNS and CDR2 SASEGT. V is clipped by 6 bases and J by 4 bases, and the sequence between their germline boundaries is 15 bases long. In light of the paper, this sample's treatment or condition label describes: roughly 11-day PBMC culture with coronavirus spike peptide pools or control peptides (ViraFEST assay). The ViraFEST assay, used in the study, expanded antigen-specific T cells with peptide pools and then identified the expanded clonotypes through TCR sequencing. The convalescent patients' positive SARS-CoV-2 PCR tests fell between March and December 2020, which was before the Alpha, Beta and Delta variants emerged in the United States. PBMCs were cultured at approximately 2.1 million per well in IMDM supplemented with approximately 5.3% human AB serum and roughly 10 IU/ml IL-2, with 9.5 to 10 ug/ml peptide pools added. Half of the culture medium was replaced with fresh IL-2-containing medium on days 3 and 7. After 10 to 11 days of culture, CD4+ T cells were isolated by negative selection using the EasySep CD4+ T cell isolation kit. PBMCs were separated from whole blood using Ficoll-Paque Plus gradient centrifugation and then either used fresh or cryopreserved at -140C. Triplicate wells were generally used for each culture condition.

Library prep was done by PCR. DNA from cultured CD4+ T cells underwent TCR sequencing with the Oncomine TCR Beta short-read assay at the Johns Hopkins FTIC core. Genomic DNA was extracted from the cultured CD4+ T cells with the QIAamp micro DNA kit. Oncomine TCR Beta libraries from cultured CD4+ T cells were pooled using unique dual indexes and sequenced on an Illumina iSeq 100. Per the original workflow: Non-productive sequences were removed, and CDR3s that did not start with C, did not end with F or W, or were shorter than 7 amino acids were discarded. Antigen-specific clonotypes were identified using the MANAFEST web application through comparison of peptide-stimulated wells with reference and other culture wells. To be called positive, a clone needed an FDR below 0.05, an odds ratio above 5, and a productive frequency above 0.1% in at least two of three replicate wells. A clonotype was classed as cross-reactive if the clonotype showed significant expansion both in SARS-CoV-2 spike wells and in at least one common cold coronavirus spike condition. CDR3 homology was assessed with Levenshtein distances (stringdist) and unrooted phylogenetic trees (ape) in R version 3.6.1. The public reads were reprocessed in TCRdb via fastp at Q25 and MiXCR, keeping in-frame beta chains. Every CDR3 protein is listed once, alongside the most common genes and DNA of its rows. The V and J calls here are based on TCRdb, not the publication. For this sample the table gives around 10,000 distinct CDR3 sequences, of which around 47% were detected only once. Around a third of the sample lies in the top ten.

This clonotype was seen more than once but under ten times. Its antigen target is currently unknown. It has no much larger one-base neighbor in the sample; base qualities were not kept. General study outcomes and caveats: Among the post-vaccine SARS-CoV-2-reactive clones in convalescent patients, a median about 89% showed up only after vaccination, which suggests vaccine-specific priming. In convalescent patients, nearly all vaccine-specific clones (304 of 307) were found to be mono-reactive for SARS-CoV-2 spike rather than cross-reactive with common cold coronaviruses. Although the median number of SARS-CoV-2-reactive clonotypes went up from 20 to 25 after infection to 38 after vaccination, the increase was not significant. Relatively few convalescent patients were included in the study, and early timepoints after natural infection were not analyzed.

Recombination joined TRBV6-1 with TRBJ1-2; possibly the D gene is TRBD1, per 5 matching bases. The receptor comes from a human donor who had recovered from COVID-19. Sequences were obtained from CD4+ T cells from blood, cultured in vitro. At the DNA level, the sequence is TGTGCCAGCAGCCCCGGGGGGTTTAGCTATGGCTACACCTTC. Its amino acids are CASSPGGFSYGYTF.